This TCR beta chain stems from a study of blood T cells in healthy people across ages. Study-wide results and limits: The fall in TCR beta diversity per million T cells was roughly linear with age. Diversity figures based on one million T cells were deemed too low.

The CDR3 runs to 17 residues. Germline V gene data show CDR1 as SNHLY and CDR2 as FYNNEI. The V gene lost 5 bases and the J gene lost 5 bases, with 23 bases spanning the gap. PCR was performed a second time for about 7 to 12 cycles using a sample-barcoded 5' primer and a J-beta primer mix. Via MiXCR, TCRdb re-called the 5' RACE reads, giving one row per CDR3 protein. The repertoire holds 1.2 million to 1.5 million distinct CDR3 sequences, with 35% to 45% as singletons. This clonotype has a count of ten or more. The antigen is undetermined. The sample consisted of blood. This sequence was found in a woman in her late teens or twenties in good health. The chain is built from TRBV2 and TRBJ2-3; TRBD2 might be the D (5 bases). The CDR3 loop is CASSFLGSGGSRDTQYF. The DNA for the CDR3 is TGTGCCAGCAGTTTCCTGGGGAGCGGCGGTTCCAGAGATACGCAGTATTTT.